These T cell receptor beta chains were read from a single sample in a study of blood T cell repertoires in COVID-19. Data came from immunoSEQ multiplex PCR; TCRdb stores just in-frame clones and leaves some out. The table has 200,000 or so clones, 60% to 85% seen once. Sequencing input: peripheral blood. The receptors derive from a woman aged 70-85 years with acute or convalescent COVID-19. The CDR3 runs from the conserved cysteine through the conserved F or W. The D gene is left open where the match is weak. Clone size is given for some rows only: seen once, a few or many times, or a class if the clone is expanded.

j_call | d_call | v_call | clone_size | cdr3_aa | cdr3_nt
TRBJ1-6 | TRBD1 | TRBV7-9 | - | CASSPGTAYSPLHF | TGTGCCAGCAGCCCCGGGACAGCGTATTCACCCCTCCACTTT
TRBJ1-6 | - | TRBV28 | - | CASIPGAQAFSPLHF | TGTGCCAGCATTCCGGGAGCCCAGGCGTTTTCACCCCTCCACTTT
TRBJ2-4 | TRBD1 | TRBV10-2 | few | CASRRGKQGENIQYF | TGCGCCAGCAGAAGGGGAAAACAGGGGGAAAACATTCAGTACTTC
TRBJ2-5 | TRBD1 | TRBV6-2/TRBV6-3 | - | CASSTGGETQYF | TGTGCCAGCAGTACAGGGGGGGAGACCCAGTACTTC
TRBJ2-2 | - | TRBV5-1 | - | CASGSTENTGELFF | TGCGCCAGCGGCAGTACAGAGAACACCGGGGAGCTGTTTTTT
TRBJ1-2 | TRBD1 | TRBV6-5 | - | CASTLRGESYGYTF | TGTGCCAGCACCCTCAGGGGGGAAAGCTATGGCTACACCTTC
TRBJ2-7 | - | TRBV6-5 | - | CASRRDLNSYEQYF | TGTGCCAGCAGGAGGGACTTAAACTCCTACGAGCAGTACTTC
TRBJ1-5 | TRBD1 | TRBV5-1 | - | CASSLEGGPQHF | TGCGCCAGCAGCTTGGAAGGGGGCCCCCAGCATTTT
TRBJ1-1 | - | TRBV10-3 | - | CAISESRGGLDTEAFF | TGTGCCATCAGTGAGTCTCGGGGGGGCTTGGACACTGAAGCTTTCTTT
TRBJ2-7 | TRBD2 | TRBV10-3 | - | CAISDPGTSRHF | TGTGCCATCAGTGATCCTGGGACTAGCCGTCACTTC
TRBJ1-1 | TRBD1 | TRBV28 | - | CASSSRDRVPPSTEAFF | TGTGCCAGCAGTTCCAGGGACAGGGTTCCACCCTCCACTGAAGCTTTCTTT
TRBJ2-5 | TRBD2 | TRBV11-2 | - | CASSPLGLAGGSRETQYF | TGTGCCAGCAGCCCCCTCGGACTAGCGGGAGGGTCCCGGGAGACCCAGTACTTC
TRBJ1-2 | - | TRBV7-3 | - | CASSLNSQAGGYTF | TGTGCCAGCAGCTTAAATTCCCAGGCGGGGGGCTACACCTTC
TRBJ2-6 | TRBD1 | TRBV18 | - | CASSPGTVGANVLTF | TGTGCCAGCTCACCGGGGACAGTCGGGGCCAACGTCCTGACTTTC
TRBJ1-3 | TRBD1 | TRBV3-1/TRBV3-2 | few | CASRQTGGAGNTIYF | TGTGCCAGCAGACAAACAGGGGGCGCTGGAAACACCATATATTTT
TRBJ1-2 | TRBD1 | TRBV27 | - | CASRGQGLYGYTF | TGTGCCAGCAGAGGACAGGGCCTCTATGGCTACACCTTC
TRBJ2-7 | - | TRBV11-3 | - | CASSPGRAYEQYF | TGTGCCAGCAGCCCCGGGAGAGCCTACGAGCAGTACTTC
TRBJ1-2 | - | TRBV20-1 | - | CSARGANGYTF | TGCAGTGCTAGAGGCGCGAACGGCTACACCTTC
TRBJ1-2 | - | TRBV3-1/TRBV3-2 | - | CASSQVQNYGYTF | TGTGCCAGCAGCCAAGTACAGAACTATGGCTACACCTTC
TRBJ2-2 | TRBD2 | TRBV15 | once | CATSRELAGVGGELFF | TGTGCCACCAGCAGGGAACTAGCGGGAGTTGGCGGGGAGCTGTTTTTT
TRBJ2-2 | TRBD1 | TRBV2 | - | CASTSGTGATGELFF | TGTGCCAGCACCTCCGGGACAGGGGCCACCGGGGAGCTGTTTTTT
TRBJ2-7 | - | TRBV7-8 | - | CASSLWGGMGAHYEQYF | TGTGCCAGCAGCTTATGGGGGGGCATGGGGGCCCACTACGAGCAGTACTTC
TRBJ2-6 | TRBD1 | TRBV10-3 | - | CAISESSGTGVASGANVLTF | TGTGCCATCAGTGAATCGTCAGGGACAGGGGTGGCCTCTGGGGCCAACGTCCTGACTTTC
TRBJ2-1 | TRBD1 | TRBV11-2 | - | CASSLDRVDEQFF | TGTGCCAGCAGCTTGGACAGGGTCGATGAGCAGTTCTTC
TRBJ2-2 | TRBD1 | TRBV10-3 | - | CAISGPRTGVNTGELFF | TGTGCCATCAGTGGCCCGAGGACAGGGGTGAACACCGGGGAGCTGTTTTTT
TRBJ2-7 | - | TRBV21-1 | - | CALSRPGQFRYEQYF | TGTGCCTTAAGTCGTCCGGGACAGTTTCGCTACGAGCAGTACTTC
TRBJ2-3 | - | TRBV7-9 | few | CASSLASIADTQYF | TGTGCCAGCAGCTTAGCTAGTATAGCAGATACGCAGTATTTT
TRBJ2-7 | TRBD1 | TRBV7-9 | - | CASSRTGSYEQYF | TGTGCCAGCAGCCGGACAGGGTCCTACGAGCAGTACTTC
TRBJ2-5 | TRBD1 | TRBV28 | - | CASSLGVEGALGETQYF | TGTGCCAGCAGTTTAGGGGTAGAGGGGGCGCTGGGAGAGACCCAGTACTTC
TRBJ1-5 | - | TRBV5-4 | once | CASSLEGAVNSNQPQHF | TGTGCCAGCAGCTTGGAAGGTGCGGTTAATAGCAATCAGCCCCAGCATTTT
TRBJ2-7 | TRBD1 | TRBV5-1 | - | CASSWWKGADEQYF | TGCGCCAGCAGCTGGTGGAAGGGGGCCGACGAGCAGTACTTC
TRBJ2-7 | TRBD2 | TRBV5-6 | few | CASSLSKREPYEQYF | TGTGCCAGCAGCTTGTCCAAGCGGGAGCCCTACGAGCAGTACTTC
TRBJ2-2 | TRBD2 | TRBV28 | once | CASSLYPGLAHNTGELFF | TGTGCCAGCAGCCTATACCCGGGACTAGCGCACAACACCGGGGAGCTGTTTTTT
TRBJ2-5 | - | TRBV5-1 | - | CASSLNAAGQETQYF | TGCGCCAGCAGCTTGAACGCGGCAGGGCAAGAGACCCAGTACTTC
TRBJ2-7 | TRBD1 | TRBV27 | - | CASMRTGSYEQYF | TGTGCCAGCATGAGGACAGGCTCCTACGAGCAGTACTTC
TRBJ1-2 | TRBD1 | TRBV3-1/TRBV3-2 | - | CASSQEGTGRGGYTF | TGTGCCAGCAGCCAAGAAGGGACAGGGAGGGGTGGCTACACCTTC
TRBJ2-5 | - | TRBV10-3 | - | CAISAGGDRQETQYF | TGTGCCATCAGTGCGGGGGGCGACCGCCAAGAGACCCAGTACTTC
TRBJ1-5 | - | TRBV7-9 | - | CASSLGLTQNQPQHF | TGTGCCAGCAGCTTAGGACTCACCCAGAATCAGCCCCAGCATTTT
TRBJ2-6 | - | TRBV3-1/TRBV3-2 | - | CASSQEAAGANVLTF | TGTGCCAGCAGCCAAGAAGCGGCGGGGGCCAACGTCCTGACTTTC
TRBJ1-1 | - | TRBV18 | few | CASSSAGGSGMNTEAFF | TGTGCCAGCTCAAGCGCGGGAGGGAGTGGAATGAACACTGAAGCTTTCTTT
TRBJ2-1 | TRBD1 | TRBV5-1 | - | CASSPIVDRDNEQFF | TGCGCCAGCAGCCCCATCGTTGACAGGGACAATGAGCAGTTCTTC
TRBJ1-4 | TRBD1 | TRBV7-9 | - | CASSLAPGQTNEKLFF | TGTGCCAGCAGCTTAGCGCCGGGACAGACTAATGAAAAACTGTTTTTT
TRBJ1-1 | - | TRBV2 | - | CASRPGVPGITEAFF | TGTGCCAGCAGACCAGGGGTCCCCGGGATCACTGAAGCTTTCTTT
TRBJ2-5 | TRBD1 | TRBV11-3 | - | CASSLGGTGRETQYF | TGTGCCAGCAGCTTAGGCGGGACAGGGAGGGAGACCCAGTACTTC
TRBJ2-5 | - | TRBV7-2 | - | CASSSSETQYF | TGTGCCAGCAGCTCCTCAGAGACCCAGTACTTC
TRBJ2-1 | TRBD1 | TRBV5-1 | - | CASSPNTGGSYNEQFF | TGCGCCAGCAGCCCAAACACAGGGGGTTCCTACAATGAGCAGTTCTTC
TRBJ2-1 | TRBD2 | TRBV28 | - | CASSVREGRLEQFF | TGTGCCAGCAGTGTTCGGGAGGGCCGTCTTGAGCAGTTCTTC